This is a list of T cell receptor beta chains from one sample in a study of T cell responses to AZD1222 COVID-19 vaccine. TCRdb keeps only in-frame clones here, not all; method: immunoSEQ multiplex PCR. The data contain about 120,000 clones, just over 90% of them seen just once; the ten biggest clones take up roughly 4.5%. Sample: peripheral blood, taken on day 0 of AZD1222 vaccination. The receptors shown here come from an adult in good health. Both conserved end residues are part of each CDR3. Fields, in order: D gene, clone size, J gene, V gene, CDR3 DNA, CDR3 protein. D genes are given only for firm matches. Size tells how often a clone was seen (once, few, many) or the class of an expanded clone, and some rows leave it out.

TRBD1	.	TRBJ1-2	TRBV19	TGTGCCAGTAGGACAGGGGGCGGTACATCTACAAACTATGGCTACACCTTC	CASRTGGGTSTNYGYTF
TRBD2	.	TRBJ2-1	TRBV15	TGTGCCACCAGTCCTCTACAGCGGGGGGGAGGTGAGCAGTTCTTC	CATSPLQRGGGEQFF
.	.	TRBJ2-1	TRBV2	TGTGCCAGCAGTCCCTACAATGAGCAGTTCTTC	CASSPYNEQFF
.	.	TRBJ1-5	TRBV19	TGTGCCAGCCAGGAGGGGGGGATGGGTAATCAGCCCCAGCATTTT	CASQEGGMGNQPQHF
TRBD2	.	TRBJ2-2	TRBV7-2	TGTGCCAGCAGCCCCGGACTAGCGGGGGGGAGTTACACCGGGGAGCTGTTTTTT	CASSPGLAGGSYTGELFF
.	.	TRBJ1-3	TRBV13	TGTGCCAGCAGCCCCACAGGGATAGGAGGAAACACCATATATTTT	CASSPTGIGGNTIYF
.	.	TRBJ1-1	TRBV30	TGTGCCTGGAGTCGCAGCTCGCGGACTGAAGCTTTCTTT	CAWSRSSRTEAFF
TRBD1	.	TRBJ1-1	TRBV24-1	TGTGCCACCAGTGCCACGGACAGGGGACGCGCTTTCTTT	CATSATDRGRAFF
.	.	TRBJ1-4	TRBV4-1	TGCGCCACGTGGGGAGGCGGTAATGAAAAACTGTTTTTT	CATWGGGNEKLFF
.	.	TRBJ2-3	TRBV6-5	TGTGCCAGTCCCGGAGTAGGGGCAGATACGCAGTATTTT	CASPGVGADTQYF
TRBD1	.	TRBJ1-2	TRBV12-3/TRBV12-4	TGTGCCAGCAGTTGGGACAGGGACTATGGCTACACCTTC	CASSWDRDYGYTF
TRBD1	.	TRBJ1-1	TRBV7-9	TGTGCCAGCAACACCCCCGGGCAGGACAGGCTTGAAGCTTTCTTT	CASNTPGQDRLEAFF
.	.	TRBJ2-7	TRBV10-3	TGTGCCATCAACTTCGCGGACAGCCCCCCCTACGAGCAGTACTTC	CAINFADSPPYEQYF
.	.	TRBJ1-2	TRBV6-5	TGTGCCAGCAGTTACTCTGCGGCGCAGGGGTACTATGGCTACACCTTC	CASSYSAAQGYYGYTF
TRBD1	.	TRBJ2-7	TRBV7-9	TGTGCCAGCAGCTGGGACAGTCCCTACGAGCAGTACTTC	CASSWDSPYEQYF
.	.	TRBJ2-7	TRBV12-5	TGTGCTAGTGGTTTGGGCAGGGACGAGCAGTACTTC	CASGLGRDEQYF
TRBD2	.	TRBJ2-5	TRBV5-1	TGCGCCAGCAGCTCGGGGACTAGCGGGGGGATGCGCGAGACCCAGTACTTC	CASSSGTSGGMRETQYF
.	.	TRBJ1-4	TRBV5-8	TGTGCCAGCAGCTTCTTGGGCAGGGGTATAAATGAAAAACTGTTTTTT	CASSFLGRGINEKLFF
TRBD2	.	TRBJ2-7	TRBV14	TGTGCCAGCAGCCCCGGGGGGTTCTACTACGAGCAGTACTTC	CASSPGGFYYEQYF
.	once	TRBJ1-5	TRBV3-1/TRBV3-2	TGTGCCAGCAGCCAAGGGGGTTTAGGCAATCAGCCCCAGCATTTT	CASSQGGLGNQPQHF
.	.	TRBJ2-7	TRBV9	TGTGCCAGCAGCGTAAGTGGGGGGCCCTACGAGCAGTACTTC	CASSVSGGPYEQYF
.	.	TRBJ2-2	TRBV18	TGTGCCAGCTCGCAAGGACAAGGGAACACCGGGGAGCTGTTTTTT	CASSQGQGNTGELFF
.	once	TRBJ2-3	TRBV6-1	TGTGCCAGCAGTGACCCCGTCCGGGACAGCACAGATACGCAGTATTTT	CASSDPVRDSTDTQYF
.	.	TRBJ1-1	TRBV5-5	TGTGCCAGCAGTTCGACGGGCAACACTGAAGCTTTCTTT	CASSSTGNTEAFF
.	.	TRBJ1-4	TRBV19	TGTGCCAGTAGTTCGAGGGATGACAGTGAAAAACTGTTTTTT	CASSSRDDSEKLFF
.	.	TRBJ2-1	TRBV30	TGTGCCTGGAGTGTAGGTAACATAGCCTACAATGAGCAGTTCTTC	CAWSVGNIAYNEQFF
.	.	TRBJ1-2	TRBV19	TGTGCCAGTAGGGAGGGTTCCTATGGCTACACCTTC	CASREGSYGYTF
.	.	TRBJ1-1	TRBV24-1	TGTGCCACCAGTGATTTGCCTTCTGAATCCAATATCGAACCTGAAGCTTTCTTT	CATSDLPSESNIEPEAFF
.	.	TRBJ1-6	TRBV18	TGTGCCAGCTCGTCTACCGGGACGCCCGGTTCACCCCTCCACTTT	CASSSTGTPGSPLHF
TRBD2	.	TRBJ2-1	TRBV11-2	TGTGCCAGCGCACAGACTAGCGGGGTCGGGAGTGAGCAGTTCTTC	CASAQTSGVGSEQFF
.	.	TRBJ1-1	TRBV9	TGTGCCAGCAGCGTAGGAGGGTTCACTGAAGCTTTCTTT	CASSVGGFTEAFF
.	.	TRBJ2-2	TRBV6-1	TGTGCCAGCGGTGACAGGTTCACCGGGGAGCTGTTTTTT	CASGDRFTGELFF
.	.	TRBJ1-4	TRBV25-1	TGTGCCAGCAGTGAATACACAGGTGGGGTCGAAAAACTGTTTTTT	CASSEYTGGVEKLFF
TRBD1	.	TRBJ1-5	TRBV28	TGTGCCAGCAGTAGACAGGGGCCTAGCAATCAGCCCCAGCATTTT	CASSRQGPSNQPQHF
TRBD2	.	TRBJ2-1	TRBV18	TGTGCCAGCCAGATTTGGGGGGGTGAGCAGTTCTTC	CASQIWGGEQFF
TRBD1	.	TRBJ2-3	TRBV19	TGTGCCAGTAGTATAAAGACAGGGGGCTCAGATACGCAGTATTTT	CASSIKTGGSDTQYF
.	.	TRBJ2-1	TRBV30	TGTGCCTGGAGTGCCCAGGGTTTCGGGTCCTACAATGAGCAGTTCTTC	CAWSAQGFGSYNEQFF
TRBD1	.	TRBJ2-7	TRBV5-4	TGTGCCAGCAGCCCCGGGGCAGGGGGAAATTACGAGCAGTACTTC	CASSPGAGGNYEQYF
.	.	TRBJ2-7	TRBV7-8	TGTGCCAGCAGCACTGGGGGGACTTCCTACGAGCAGTACTTC	CASSTGGTSYEQYF
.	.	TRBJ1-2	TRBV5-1	TGCGCCAGCAGCTTTGGGGTTAACTATGGCTACACCTTC	CASSFGVNYGYTF
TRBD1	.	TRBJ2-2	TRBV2	TGTGCCAGCGGGGACAGGACCTACTCCGGGGAGCTGTTTTTT	CASGDRTYSGELFF
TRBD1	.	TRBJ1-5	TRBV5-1	TGCGCCAGCAGCGAGTCGGGGACAGACTCTCCCCAGCATTTT	CASSESGTDSPQHF
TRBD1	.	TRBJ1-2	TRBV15	TGTGCCACCAGCAGACAGGGGGACTATGGCTACACCTTC	CATSRQGDYGYTF
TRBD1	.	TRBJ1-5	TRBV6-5	TGTGCCAGCAGTTGGACAGGGGGCTTGGATCAGCCCCAGCATTTT	CASSWTGGLDQPQHF
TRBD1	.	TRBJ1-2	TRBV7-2	TGTGCCAGCAGCTTACCGGGACAGCCCTATGGCTACACCTTC	CASSLPGQPYGYTF
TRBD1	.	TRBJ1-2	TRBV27	TGTGCCAGCAGGAGGACAGGGGAGAACTATGGCTACACCTTC	CASRRTGENYGYTF
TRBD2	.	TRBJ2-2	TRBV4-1	TGCGCCAGCAGCCAACAACTAGCGGGGGGGCCGCGAACCGGGGAGCTGTTTTTT	CASSQQLAGGPRTGELFF
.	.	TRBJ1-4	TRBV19	TGTGCCAGTAGTATGTGGGCCTCAACTAATGAAAAACTGTTTTTT	CASSMWASTNEKLFF
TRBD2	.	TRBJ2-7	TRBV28	TGTGCCAGCAGTACTCGACTAGCGGGGGGGCCCGGGCAGTACTTC	CASSTRLAGGPGQYF
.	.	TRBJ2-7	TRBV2	TGTGCCAGCAGTGAGGCGGAGGGGCCCTACGAGCAGTACTTC	CASSEAEGPYEQYF
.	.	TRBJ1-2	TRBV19	TGTGCCAGTAGCCCAGGGCCGTTGGCAGACTATGGCTACACCTTC	CASSPGPLADYGYTF
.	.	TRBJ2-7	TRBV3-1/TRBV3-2	TGTGCCAGCAGCCAAGGCGCCAGGTTCTACGAGCAGTACTTC	CASSQGARFYEQYF
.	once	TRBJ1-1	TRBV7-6	TGTGCCAGCAGCTCCGGACGAACTGAAGCTTTCTTT	CASSSGRTEAFF
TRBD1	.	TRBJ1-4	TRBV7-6	TGTGCCAGCAGCCCTGGGACAGGCGGCACTAATGAAAAACTGTTTTTT	CASSPGTGGTNEKLFF
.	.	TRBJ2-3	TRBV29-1	TGCAGCGTTCCTACCTTTGGGGTGGATACGCAGTATTTT	CSVPTFGVDTQYF
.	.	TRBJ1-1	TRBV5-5	TGTGCCAGCAGCTTGAGTGGATTGAACACTGAAGCTTTCTTT	CASSLSGLNTEAFF
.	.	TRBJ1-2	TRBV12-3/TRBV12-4	TGTGCCAGCAGTTTGAGGGCTGGCGGCTACACCTTC	CASSLRAGGYTF
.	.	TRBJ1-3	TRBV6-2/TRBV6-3	TGTGCCAGCAGTTACTCGTTGGGACTAGGTGGAAACACCATATATTTT	CASSYSLGLGGNTIYF
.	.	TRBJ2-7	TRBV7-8	TGTGCCAGCAGCTTAGGAAGGGGGACGTCAAGCTCCTACGAGCAGTACTTC	CASSLGRGTSSSYEQYF
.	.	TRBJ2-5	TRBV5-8	TGTGCCAGCAGCTTGGTAGTAGGCGAGGGCCAAGAGACCCAGTACTTC	CASSLVVGEGQETQYF